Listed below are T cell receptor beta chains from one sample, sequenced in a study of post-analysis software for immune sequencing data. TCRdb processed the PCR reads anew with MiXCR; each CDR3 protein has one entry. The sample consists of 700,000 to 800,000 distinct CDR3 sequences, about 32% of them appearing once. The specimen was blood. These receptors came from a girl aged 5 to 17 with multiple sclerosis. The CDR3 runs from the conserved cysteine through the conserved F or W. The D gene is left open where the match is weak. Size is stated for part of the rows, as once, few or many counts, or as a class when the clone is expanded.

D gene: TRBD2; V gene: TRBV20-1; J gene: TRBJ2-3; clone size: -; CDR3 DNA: TGCAGTGCTAGGGATCCACGGGCGGGAGTGAGAGATACGCAGTATTTT; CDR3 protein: CSARDPRAGVRDTQYF
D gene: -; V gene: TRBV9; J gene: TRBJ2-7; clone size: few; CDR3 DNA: TGTGCCAGCAGCGTAGGTGGGGACCCAACCTACGAGCAGTACTTC; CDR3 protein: CASSVGGDPTYEQYF
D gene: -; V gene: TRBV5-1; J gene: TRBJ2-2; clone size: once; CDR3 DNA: TGCGCCAGCAGCTCGGTAGGACGGGCCACCGGGGAGCTGTTTTTT; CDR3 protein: CASSSVGRATGELFF
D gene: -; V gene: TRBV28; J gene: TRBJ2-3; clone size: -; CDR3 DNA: TGTGCCAGCAGACTCCCGGGAGAAGGCGCGGATACGCAGTATTTT; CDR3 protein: CASRLPGEGADTQYF
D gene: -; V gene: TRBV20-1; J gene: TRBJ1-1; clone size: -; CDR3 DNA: TGCAGTGCTAGAGCATGGGCGACAGTCTTGAACACTGAAGCTTTCTTT; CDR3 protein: CSARAWATVLNTEAFF
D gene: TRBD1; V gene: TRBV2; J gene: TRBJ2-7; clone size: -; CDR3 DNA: TGTGCCAGCAGCGGGACAGGGTGGGCCTCCTACGAGCAGTACTTC; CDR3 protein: CASSGTGWASYEQYF
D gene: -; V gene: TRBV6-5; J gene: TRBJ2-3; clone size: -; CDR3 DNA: TGTGCCAGCAGTTACAGTCTCCTGCGGTTGGGCACAGATACGCAGTATTTT; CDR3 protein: CASSYSLLRLGTDTQYF
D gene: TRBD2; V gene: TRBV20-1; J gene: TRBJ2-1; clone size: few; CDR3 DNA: TGCAGTGCCCCGACTAGCGGTTACAATGAGCAGTTCTTC; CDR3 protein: CSAPTSGYNEQFF
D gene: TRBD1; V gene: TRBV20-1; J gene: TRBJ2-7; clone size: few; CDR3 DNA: TGCAGTGCCGAGGGGGCAGGGGCCTACGAGCAGTACTTC; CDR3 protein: CSAEGAGAYEQYF
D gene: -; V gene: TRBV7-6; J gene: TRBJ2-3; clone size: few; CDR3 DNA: TGTGCCAGCAGCCCCAAGACCCGGGATACGCAGTATTTT; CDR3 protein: CASSPKTRDTQYF
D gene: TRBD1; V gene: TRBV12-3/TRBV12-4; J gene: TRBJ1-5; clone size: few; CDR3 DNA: TGTGCCAGCAGTGGTGAGACAGGGGGCAATCAGCCCCAGCATTTT; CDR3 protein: CASSGETGGNQPQHF
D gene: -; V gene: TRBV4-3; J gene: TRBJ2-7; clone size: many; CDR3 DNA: TGCGCCAGCAGCCAAGATTTGTTCTACGAGCAGTACTTC; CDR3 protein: CASSQDLFYEQYF
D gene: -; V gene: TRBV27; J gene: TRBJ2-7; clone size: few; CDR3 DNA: TGTGCCAGCAGAGGGAACTCCTACGAGCAGTACTTC; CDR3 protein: CASRGNSYEQYF
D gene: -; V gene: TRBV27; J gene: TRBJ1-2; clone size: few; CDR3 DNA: TGTGCCAGCAGTCCAATGACAGGACCCCTCTATGGCTACACCTTC; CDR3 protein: CASSPMTGPLYGYTF
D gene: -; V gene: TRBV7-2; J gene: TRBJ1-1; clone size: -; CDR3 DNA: TGTGCCAGCAGCGCAAACAGGGTAAGCACTGAAGCTTTCTTT; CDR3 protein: CASSANRVSTEAFF
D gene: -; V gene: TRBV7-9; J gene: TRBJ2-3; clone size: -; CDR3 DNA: TGTGCCAGCAGATCCCCGGGACGCACAGATACGCAGTATTTT; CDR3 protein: CASRSPGRTDTQYF
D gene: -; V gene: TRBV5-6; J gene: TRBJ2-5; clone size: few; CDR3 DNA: TGTGCCAGCAGCTTGTGGGTGGTGGATCAAGAGACCCAGTACTTC; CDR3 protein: CASSLWVVDQETQYF
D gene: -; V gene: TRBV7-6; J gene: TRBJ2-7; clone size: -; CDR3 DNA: TGTGCCAGCAGCCCCCTGGCAGGGTTCGAGCAGTACTTC; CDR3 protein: CASSPLAGFEQYF
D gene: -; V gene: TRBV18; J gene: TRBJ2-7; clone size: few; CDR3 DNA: TGTGCCAGCTCACCTTCGGGAATCAACGAGCAGTACTTC; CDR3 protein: CASSPSGINEQYF
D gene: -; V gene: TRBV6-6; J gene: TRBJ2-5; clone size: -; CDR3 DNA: TGTGCCAGCAGTTACCGCGAGGACGGCCAAGAGACCCAGTACTTC; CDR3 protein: CASSYREDGQETQYF
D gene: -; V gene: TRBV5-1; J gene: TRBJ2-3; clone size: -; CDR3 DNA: TGCGCCAGCAGCTTGATTGGTTGGGGGCGGGAGAATCCAGATACGCAGTATTTT; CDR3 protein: CASSLIGWGRENPDTQYF
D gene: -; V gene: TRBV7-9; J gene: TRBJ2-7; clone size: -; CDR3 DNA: TGTGCCAGCACCCCGACAGCTTCTCTCTACGAGCAGTACTTC; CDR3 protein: CASTPTASLYEQYF
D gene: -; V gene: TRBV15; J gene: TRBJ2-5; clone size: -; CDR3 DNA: TGCGCCACCAGCAGAGCGGTTGGGACCACAAGGGGGACCCAGTACTTC; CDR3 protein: CATSRAVGTTRGTQYF
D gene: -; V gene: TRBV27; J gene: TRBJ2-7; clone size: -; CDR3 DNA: TGTGCCAGCGCACAGACAGGAAACGCCTACGACCAGTACTTC; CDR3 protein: CASAQTGNAYDQYF
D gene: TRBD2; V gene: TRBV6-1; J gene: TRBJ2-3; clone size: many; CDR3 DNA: TGCGCCAGCAGTGATGGACTAGCGCACACAGATACGCAGTATTTT; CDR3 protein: CASSDGLAHTDTQYF
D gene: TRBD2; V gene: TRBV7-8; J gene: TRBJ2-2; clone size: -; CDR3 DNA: TGTGCCAGCAGCTTAACCAGTAGCGGGATAGGGGCCGGGGAGCTGTTTTTT; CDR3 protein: CASSLTSSGIGAGELFF
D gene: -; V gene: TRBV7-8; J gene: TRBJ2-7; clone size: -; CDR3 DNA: TGTGCCAGCAGCTCCCGGACAGCTCCTACTTCCTACGAGCAGTACTTC; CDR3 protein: CASSSRTAPTSYEQYF
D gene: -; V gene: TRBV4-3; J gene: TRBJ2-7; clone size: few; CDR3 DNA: TGCGCCAGCAGCCGCTCGGCCGCAGACTCCTACGAGCAGTACTTC; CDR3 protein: CASSRSAADSYEQYF
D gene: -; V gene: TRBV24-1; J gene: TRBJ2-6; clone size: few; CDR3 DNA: TGTGCCACCAGTGATTTTGGGGGAGCCGGGGCCAACGTCCTGACTTTC; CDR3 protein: CATSDFGGAGANVLTF
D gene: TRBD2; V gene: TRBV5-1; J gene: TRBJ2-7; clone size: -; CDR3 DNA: TGCGCCAGCAGCTTGACTAGCGGGGCGTATAATGAGCAGTACTTC; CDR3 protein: CASSLTSGAYNEQYF
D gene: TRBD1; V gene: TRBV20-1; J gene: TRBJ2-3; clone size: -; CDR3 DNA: TGCAGTGCTAGGACCGGGACAGGGGGTATCCCAGATACGCAGTATTTT; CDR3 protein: CSARTGTGGIPDTQYF
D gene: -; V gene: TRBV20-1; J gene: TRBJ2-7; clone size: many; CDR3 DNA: TGCAGTGCTAGAGAGGCCTCCTACGAGCAGTACTTC; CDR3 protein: CSAREASYEQYF
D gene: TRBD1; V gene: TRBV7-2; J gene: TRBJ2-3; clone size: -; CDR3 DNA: TGTGCCAGCAGCTCGAGACAGGGACCCGATACGCAGTATTTT; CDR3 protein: CASSSRQGPDTQYF